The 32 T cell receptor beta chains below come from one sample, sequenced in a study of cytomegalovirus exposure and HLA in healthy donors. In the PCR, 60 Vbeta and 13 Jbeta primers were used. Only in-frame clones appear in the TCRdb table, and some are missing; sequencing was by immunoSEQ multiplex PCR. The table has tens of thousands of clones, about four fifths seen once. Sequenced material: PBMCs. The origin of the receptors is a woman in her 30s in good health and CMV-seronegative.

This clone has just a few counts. CDR3 sequence reads: CASSQYMNTEAFF. CDR3 bases: TGCGCCAGCAGCCAGTATATGAACACTGAAGCTTTCTTT. The rearrangement joins TRBV4-1 to TRBJ1-1, with D unresolved. Germline V gives CDR1 MGHRA, CDR2 YSYEKL. The V end was cut by 3 bases, the J end by 0 bases, with 5 bases between. The CDR3 extends over 13 amino acids.

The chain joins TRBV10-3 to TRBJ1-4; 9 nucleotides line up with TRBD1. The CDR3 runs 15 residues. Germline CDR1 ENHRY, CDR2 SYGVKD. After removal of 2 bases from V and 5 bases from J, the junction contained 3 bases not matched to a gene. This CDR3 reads CAISEGTGWNEKLFF. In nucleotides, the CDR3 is TGTGCCATCAGTGAGGGGACAGGGTGGAATGAAAAACTGTTTTTT.

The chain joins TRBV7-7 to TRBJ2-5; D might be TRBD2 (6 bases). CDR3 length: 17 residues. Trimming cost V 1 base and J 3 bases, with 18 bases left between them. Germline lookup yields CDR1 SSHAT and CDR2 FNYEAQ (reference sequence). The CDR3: CASSLVMGTSQKETQYF. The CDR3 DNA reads TGTGCCAGCAGCTTAGTGATGGGTACTAGCCAGAAAGAGACCCAGTACTTC.

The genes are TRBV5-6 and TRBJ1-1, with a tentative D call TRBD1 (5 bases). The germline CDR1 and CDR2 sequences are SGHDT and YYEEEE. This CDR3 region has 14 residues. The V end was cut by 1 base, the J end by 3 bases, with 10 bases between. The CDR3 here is CASSLSGGDTEAFF. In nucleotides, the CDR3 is TGTGCCAGCAGCTTGTCGGGGGGGGACACTGAAGCTTTCTTT.

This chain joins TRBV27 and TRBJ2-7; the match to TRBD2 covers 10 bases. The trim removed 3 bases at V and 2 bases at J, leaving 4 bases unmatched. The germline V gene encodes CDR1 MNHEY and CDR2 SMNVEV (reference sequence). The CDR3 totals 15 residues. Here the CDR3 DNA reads TGTGCCAGCAGTTTGACCAGCGGGGGGGCCTACGAGCAGTACTTC. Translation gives CASSLTSGGAYEQYF.

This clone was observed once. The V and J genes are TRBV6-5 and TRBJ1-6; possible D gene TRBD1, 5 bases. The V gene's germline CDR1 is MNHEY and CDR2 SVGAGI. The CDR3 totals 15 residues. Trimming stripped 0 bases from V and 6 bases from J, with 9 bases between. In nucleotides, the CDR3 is TGTGCCAGCAGTTACTCATCAAGGGGTAATTCACCCCTCCACTTT. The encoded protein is CASSYSSRGNSPLHF.

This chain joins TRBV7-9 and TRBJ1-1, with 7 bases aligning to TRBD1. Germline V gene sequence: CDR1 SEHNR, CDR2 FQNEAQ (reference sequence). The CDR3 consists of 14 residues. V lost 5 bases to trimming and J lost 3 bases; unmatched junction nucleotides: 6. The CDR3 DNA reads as TGTGCCAGCAGCCCCTCCCAGGGGGACACTGAAGCTTTCTTT. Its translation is CASSPSQGDTEAFF.

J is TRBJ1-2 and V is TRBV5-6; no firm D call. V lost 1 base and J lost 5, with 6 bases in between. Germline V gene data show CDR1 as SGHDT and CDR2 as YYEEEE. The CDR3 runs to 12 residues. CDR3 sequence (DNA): TGTGCCAGCAGCTTGACGCGATATGGCTACACCTTC. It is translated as CASSLTRYGYTF.

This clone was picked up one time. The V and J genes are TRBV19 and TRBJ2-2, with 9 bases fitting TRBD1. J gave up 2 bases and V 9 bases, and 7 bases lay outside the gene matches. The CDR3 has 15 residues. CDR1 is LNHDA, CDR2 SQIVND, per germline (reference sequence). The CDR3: CASTRQGVNTGELFF. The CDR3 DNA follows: TGTGCCAGCACCCGACAGGGGGTCAACACCGGGGAGCTGTTTTTT.

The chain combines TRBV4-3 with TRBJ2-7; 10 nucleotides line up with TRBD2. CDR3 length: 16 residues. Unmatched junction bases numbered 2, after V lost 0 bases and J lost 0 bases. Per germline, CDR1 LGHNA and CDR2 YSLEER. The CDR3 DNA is TGCGCCAGCAGCCAAGAGCCTAGCGGGAGCTCCTACGAGCAGTACTTC. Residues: CASSQEPSGSSYEQYF.

The CDR3: CASSGGSVNTEAFF. CDR3 bases: TGTGCCAGCAGTGGCGGGAGCGTGAACACTGAAGCTTTCTTT. V is TRBV25-1 and J is TRBJ1-1, with D unresolved. CDR3 size: 14 residues. Trimming took off 4 bases at V and 0 bases at J, with 9 bases between the two ends. Germline V gene sequence: CDR1 MGHDK, CDR2 SYGVNS.

The CDR3: CSAGGPDTGELFF. The CDR3 DNA follows: TGCAGCGCAGGGGGCCCCGACACCGGGGAGCTGTTTTTT. The V gene is TRBV29-1, the J gene TRBJ2-2, with TRBD1 matching 8 bases. The germline V gene has CDR1 SQVTM and CDR2 ANQGSEA. This CDR3 has 13 amino acids. The ends lost 7 bases at V and 3 bases at J; junction bases unmatched: 4.

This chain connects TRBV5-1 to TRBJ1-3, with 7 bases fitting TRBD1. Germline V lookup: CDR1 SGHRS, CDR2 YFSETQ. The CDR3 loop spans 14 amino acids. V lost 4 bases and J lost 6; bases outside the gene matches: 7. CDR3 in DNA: TGCGCCAGCAGCGGAGGACAGGATGAAAACACCATATATTTT. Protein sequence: CASSGGQDENTIYF.

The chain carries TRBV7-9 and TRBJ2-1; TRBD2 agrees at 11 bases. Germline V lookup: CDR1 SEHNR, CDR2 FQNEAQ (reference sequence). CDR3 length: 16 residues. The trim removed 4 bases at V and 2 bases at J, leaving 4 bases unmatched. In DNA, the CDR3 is TGTGCCAGCAGCTCGGAACTAGCGGGGGCCTACAATGAGCAGTTCTTC. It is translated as CASSSELAGAYNEQFF.

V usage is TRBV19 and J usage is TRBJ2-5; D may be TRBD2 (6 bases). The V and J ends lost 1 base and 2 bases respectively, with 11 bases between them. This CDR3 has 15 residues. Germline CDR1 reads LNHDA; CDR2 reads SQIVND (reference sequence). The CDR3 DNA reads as TGTGCCAGTAGTATAGGAGGGACTGCTCAAGAGACCCAGTACTTC. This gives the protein CASSIGGTAQETQYF.

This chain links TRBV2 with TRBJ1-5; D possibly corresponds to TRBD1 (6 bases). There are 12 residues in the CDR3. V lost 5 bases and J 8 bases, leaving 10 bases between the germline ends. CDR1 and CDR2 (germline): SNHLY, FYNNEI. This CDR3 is CASSPGEKPQHF. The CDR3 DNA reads TGTGCCAGCAGTCCAGGGGAGAAGCCCCAGCATTTT.

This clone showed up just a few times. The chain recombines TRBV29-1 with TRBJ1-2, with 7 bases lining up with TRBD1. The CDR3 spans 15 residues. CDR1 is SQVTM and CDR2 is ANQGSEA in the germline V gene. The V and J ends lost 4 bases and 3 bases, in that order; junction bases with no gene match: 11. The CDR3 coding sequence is TGCAGCGTTGCCCTTCAGGGGGACATGTACTATGGCTACACCTTC. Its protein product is CSVALQGDMYYGYTF.

In DNA form, the CDR3 reads TGTGCCAGCAGCGCCTTGACAGGGTATACCGGGGAGCTGTTTTTT. It yields the protein CASSALTGYTGELFF. The chain has TRBV9 and TRBJ2-2; 7 bases agree with TRBD1. CDR3 length: 15 amino acids. V dropped 3 bases and J dropped 5; count of bases not matched to a gene: 7. The germline V gene has CDR1 SGDLS and CDR2 YYNGEE.

This chain's CDR3 is CASSLSVNTEAFF. The CDR3 DNA reads TGTGCCAGTAGCTTGTCGGTGAACACTGAAGCTTTCTTT. V is TRBV19 and J is TRBJ1-1; D remains ambiguous. CDR1 and CDR2 from the germline V gene are LNHDA and SQIVND (reference sequence). This CDR3 region has 13 residues. V was cut by 6 bases and J by 0 bases, with 8 bases left in between. The variable domain in full, completed from reference TRBV19 and TRBJ1-1, reads DGGITQSPKYLFRKEGQNVTLSCEQNLNHDAMYWYRQDPGQGLRLIYYSQIVNDFQKGDIAEGYSVSREKKESFPLTVTSAQKNPTAFYLCASSLSVNTEAFFGQGTRLTVV.

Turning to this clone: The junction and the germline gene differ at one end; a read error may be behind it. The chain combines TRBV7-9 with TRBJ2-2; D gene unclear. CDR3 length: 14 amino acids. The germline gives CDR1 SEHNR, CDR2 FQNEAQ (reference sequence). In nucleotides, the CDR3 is TGTTCCAGCAGCTTCGATAGTACGTCCGGGGAGCTGTTTTTT. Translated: CSSSFDSTSGELFF.

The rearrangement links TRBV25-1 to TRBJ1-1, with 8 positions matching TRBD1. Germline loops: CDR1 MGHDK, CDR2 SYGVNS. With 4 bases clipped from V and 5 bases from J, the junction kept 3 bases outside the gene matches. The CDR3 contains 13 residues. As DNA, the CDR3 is TGTGCCAGCAGTGGCAGGGGGCGGACTGAAGCTTTCTTT. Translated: CASSGRGRTEAFF.

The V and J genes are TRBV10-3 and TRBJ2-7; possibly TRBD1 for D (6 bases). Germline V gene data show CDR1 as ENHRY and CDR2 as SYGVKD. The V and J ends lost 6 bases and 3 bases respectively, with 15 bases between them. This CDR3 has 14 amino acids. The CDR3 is CAISPKLTGYEQYF. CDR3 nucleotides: TGTGCCATCAGCCCGAAACTGACAGGCTACGAGCAGTACTTC.

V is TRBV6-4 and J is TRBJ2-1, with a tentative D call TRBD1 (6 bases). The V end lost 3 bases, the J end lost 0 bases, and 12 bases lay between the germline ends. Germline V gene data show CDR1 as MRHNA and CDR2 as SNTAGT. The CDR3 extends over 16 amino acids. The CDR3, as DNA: TGTGCCAGCAGTGAGGGGGCCAGGGCCTCCTACAATGAGCAGTTCTTC. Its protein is CASSEGARASYNEQFF.

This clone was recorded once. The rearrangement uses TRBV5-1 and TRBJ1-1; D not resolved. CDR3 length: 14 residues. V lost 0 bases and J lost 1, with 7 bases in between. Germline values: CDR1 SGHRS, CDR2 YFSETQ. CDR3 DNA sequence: TGCGCCAGCAGCTTGGGACAAGAGAACACTGAAGCTTTCTTT. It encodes CASSLGQENTEAFF.

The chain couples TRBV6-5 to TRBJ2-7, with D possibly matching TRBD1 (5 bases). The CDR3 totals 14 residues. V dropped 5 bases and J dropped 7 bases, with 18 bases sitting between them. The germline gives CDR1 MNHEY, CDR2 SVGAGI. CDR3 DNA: TGTGCCAGCAGTCCAAGGGGCGGACCCGGGGAGCAGTACTTC. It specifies CASSPRGGPGEQYF.

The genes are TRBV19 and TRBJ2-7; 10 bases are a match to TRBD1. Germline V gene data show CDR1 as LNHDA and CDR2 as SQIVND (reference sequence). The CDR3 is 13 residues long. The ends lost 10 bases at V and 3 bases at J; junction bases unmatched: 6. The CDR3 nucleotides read TGTGCCACAGGGACAGGGGTCGGCTACGAGCAGTACTTC. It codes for CATGTGVGYEQYF. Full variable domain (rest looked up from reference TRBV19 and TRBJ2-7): DGGITQSPKYLFRKEGQNVTLSCEQNLNHDAMYWYRQDPGQGLRLIYYSQIVNDFQKGDIAEGYSVSREKKESFPLTVTSAQKNPTAFYLCATGTGVGYEQYFGPGTRLTVT.

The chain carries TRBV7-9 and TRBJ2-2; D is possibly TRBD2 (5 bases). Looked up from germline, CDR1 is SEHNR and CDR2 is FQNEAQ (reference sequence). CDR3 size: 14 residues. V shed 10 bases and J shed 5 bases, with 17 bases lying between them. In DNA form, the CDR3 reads TGTGCCACCAACGGGCTAGCTGAAACCGGGGAGCTGTTTTTT. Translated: CATNGLAETGELFF.

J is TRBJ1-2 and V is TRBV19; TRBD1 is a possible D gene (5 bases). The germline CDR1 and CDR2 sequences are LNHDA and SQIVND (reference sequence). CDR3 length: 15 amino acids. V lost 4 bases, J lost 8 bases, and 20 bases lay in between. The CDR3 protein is CASSTHSAWTSGYTF. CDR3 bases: TGTGCCAGTAGTACCCACTCAGCCTGGACATCGGGCTACACCTTC. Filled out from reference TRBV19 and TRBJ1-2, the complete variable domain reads DGGITQSPKYLFRKEGQNVTLSCEQNLNHDAMYWYRQDPGQGLRLIYYSQIVNDFQKGDIAEGYSVSREKKESFPLTVTSAQKNPTAFYLCASSTHSAWTSGYTFGSGTRLTVV.

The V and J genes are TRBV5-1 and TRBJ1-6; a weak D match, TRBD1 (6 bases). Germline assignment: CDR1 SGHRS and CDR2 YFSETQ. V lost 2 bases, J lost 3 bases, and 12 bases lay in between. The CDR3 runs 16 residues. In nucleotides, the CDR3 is TGCGCCAGCAGCTTTCTCAGGGGACGCTATAATTCACCCCTCCACTTT. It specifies CASSFLRGRYNSPLHF. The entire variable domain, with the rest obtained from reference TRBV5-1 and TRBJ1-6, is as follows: KAGVTQTPRYLIKTRGQQVTLSCSPISGHRSVSWYQQTPGQGLQFLFEYFSETQRNKGNFPGRFSGRQFSNSRSEMNVSTLELGDSALYLCASSFLRGRYNSPLHFGNGTRLTVT.

CDR3: CASSPSGGAGTDTQYF. Written as DNA, the CDR3 is TGTGCCAGCAGTCCTAGCGGGGGGGCCGGCACAGATACGCAGTATTTT. This chain connects TRBV6-4 to TRBJ2-3; 12 bases agree with TRBD2. Germline CDR1 MRHNA, CDR2 SNTAGT. V was clipped by 5 bases and J by 1 base; unmatched bases: 4. The CDR3 spans 16 residues.

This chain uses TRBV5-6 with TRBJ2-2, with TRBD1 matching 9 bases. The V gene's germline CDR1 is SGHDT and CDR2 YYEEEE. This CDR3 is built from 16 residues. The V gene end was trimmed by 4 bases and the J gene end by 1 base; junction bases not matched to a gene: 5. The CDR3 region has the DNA TGTGCCAGCAGCCCCCTGGGACAGGGGAACACCGGGGAGCTGTTTTTT. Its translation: CASSPLGQGNTGELFF.

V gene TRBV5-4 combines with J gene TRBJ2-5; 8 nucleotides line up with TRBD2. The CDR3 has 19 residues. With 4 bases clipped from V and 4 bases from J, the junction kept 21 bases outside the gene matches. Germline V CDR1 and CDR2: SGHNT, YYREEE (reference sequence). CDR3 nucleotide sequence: TGTGCCAGCAGCCTTGTTAGGCTAGCGGGTGTCCCCCCCGGAGAGACCCAGTACTTC. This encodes CASSLVRLAGVPPGETQYF. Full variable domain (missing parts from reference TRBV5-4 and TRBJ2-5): ETGVTQSPTHLIKTRGQQVTLRCSSQSGHNTVSWYQQALGQGPQFIFQYYREEENGRGNFPPRFSGLQFPNYSSELNVNALELDDSALYLCASSLVRLAGVPPGETQYFGPGTRLLVL.